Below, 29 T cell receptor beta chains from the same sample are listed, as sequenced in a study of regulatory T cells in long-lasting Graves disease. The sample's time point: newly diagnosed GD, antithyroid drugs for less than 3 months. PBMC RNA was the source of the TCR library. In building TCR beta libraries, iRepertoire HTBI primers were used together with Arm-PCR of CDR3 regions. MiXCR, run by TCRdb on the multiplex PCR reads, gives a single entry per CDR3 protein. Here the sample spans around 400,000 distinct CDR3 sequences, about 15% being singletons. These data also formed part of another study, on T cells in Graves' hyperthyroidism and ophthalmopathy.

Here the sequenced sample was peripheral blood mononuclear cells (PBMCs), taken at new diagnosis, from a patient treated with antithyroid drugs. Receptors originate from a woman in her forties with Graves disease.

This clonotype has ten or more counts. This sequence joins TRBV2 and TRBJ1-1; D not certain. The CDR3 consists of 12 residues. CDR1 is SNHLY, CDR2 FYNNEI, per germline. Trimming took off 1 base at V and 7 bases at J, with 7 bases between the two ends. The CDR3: CASSEGRDEAFF. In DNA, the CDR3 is TGTGCCAGCAGTGAAGGGCGGGATGAAGCTTTCTTT.

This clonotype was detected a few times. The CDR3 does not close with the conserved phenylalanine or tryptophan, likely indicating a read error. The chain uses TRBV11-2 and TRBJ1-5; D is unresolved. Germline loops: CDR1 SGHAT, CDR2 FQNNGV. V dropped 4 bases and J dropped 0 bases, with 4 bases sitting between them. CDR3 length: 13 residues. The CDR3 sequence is CASSSNSNQPQHS. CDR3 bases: TGTGCCAGCAGCTCGAATAGCAATCAGCCCCAGCATTCT.

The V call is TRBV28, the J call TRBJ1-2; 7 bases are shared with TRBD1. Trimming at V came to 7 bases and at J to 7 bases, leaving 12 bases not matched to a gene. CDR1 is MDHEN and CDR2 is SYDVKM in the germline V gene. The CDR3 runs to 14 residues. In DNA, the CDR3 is TGTGCCAGCACCCTTCTCGACAGGGTTTCTGGCTACACCTTC. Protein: CASTLLDRVSGYTF.

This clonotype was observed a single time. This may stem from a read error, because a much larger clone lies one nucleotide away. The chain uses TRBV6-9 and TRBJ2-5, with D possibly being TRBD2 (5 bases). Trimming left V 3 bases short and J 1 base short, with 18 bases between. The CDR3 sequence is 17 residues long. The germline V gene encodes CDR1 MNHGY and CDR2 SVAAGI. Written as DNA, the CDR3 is TGTGCCAGCAGTTACTGGCCTGAGCAAGAGGGCCAAGAGACCCAGTACTTC. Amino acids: CASSYWPEQEGQETQYF.

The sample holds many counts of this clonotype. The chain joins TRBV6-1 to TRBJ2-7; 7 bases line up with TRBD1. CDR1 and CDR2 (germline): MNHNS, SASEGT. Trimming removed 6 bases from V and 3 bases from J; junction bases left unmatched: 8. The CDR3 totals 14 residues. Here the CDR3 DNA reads TGTGCCAGCAGCCTTGGGACAGCAAACTACGAGCAGTACTTC. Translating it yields CASSLGTANYEQYF.

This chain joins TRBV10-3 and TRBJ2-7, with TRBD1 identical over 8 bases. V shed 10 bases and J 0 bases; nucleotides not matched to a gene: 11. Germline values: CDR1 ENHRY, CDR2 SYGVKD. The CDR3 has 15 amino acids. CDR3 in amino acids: CATRTGFYFSYEQYF. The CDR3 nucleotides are TGTGCCACCAGGACAGGGTTTTATTTCTCCTACGAGCAGTACTTC.

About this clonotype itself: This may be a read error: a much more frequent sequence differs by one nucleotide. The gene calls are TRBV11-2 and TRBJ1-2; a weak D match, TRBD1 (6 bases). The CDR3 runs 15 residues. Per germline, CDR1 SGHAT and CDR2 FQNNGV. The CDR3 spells CVSSPPLTGLYGYTF. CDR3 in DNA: TGTGTCAGCAGCCCCCCCCTTACAGGGCTCTATGGCTACACCTTC.

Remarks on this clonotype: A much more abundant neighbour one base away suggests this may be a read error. CDR3 residues: CTSSLGVIGVAFF. DNA for the CDR3: TGTACCAGCAGTTTAGGAGTGATCGGGGTAGCTTTCTTT. V usage is TRBV12-3 or TRBV12-4 and J usage is TRBJ1-1; no definite D call. This CDR3 spans 13 amino acids.

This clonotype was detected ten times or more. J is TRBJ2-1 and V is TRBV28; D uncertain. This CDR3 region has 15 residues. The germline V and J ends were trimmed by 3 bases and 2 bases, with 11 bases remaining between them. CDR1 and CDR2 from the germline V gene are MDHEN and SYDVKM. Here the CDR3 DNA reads TGTGCCAGCAGTTTCTTCGCCCTTCCCTACAATGAGCAGTTCTTC. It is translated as CASSFFALPYNEQFF.

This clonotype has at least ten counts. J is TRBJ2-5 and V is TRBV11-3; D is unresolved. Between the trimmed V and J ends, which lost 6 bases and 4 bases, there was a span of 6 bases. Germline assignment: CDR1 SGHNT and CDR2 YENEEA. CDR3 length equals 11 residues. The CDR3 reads CASRLTETQYF. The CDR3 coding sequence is TGTGCCAGCAGATTGACAGAGACCCAGTACTTC.

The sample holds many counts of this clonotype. CDR3 sequence: CASSPPQSGRGYNEQFF. The CDR3 DNA sequence: TGTGCCAGCTCACCACCGCAGAGCGGGCGTGGGTACAATGAGCAGTTCTTC. The rearrangement joins TRBV18 to TRBJ2-1; TRBD2 is a possible D gene (6 bases). The V end lost 0 bases, the J end lost 4 bases, and 16 bases lay between the germline ends. The CDR3 is 17 residues long. The germline V gene encodes CDR1 KGHSH and CDR2 LQKENI.

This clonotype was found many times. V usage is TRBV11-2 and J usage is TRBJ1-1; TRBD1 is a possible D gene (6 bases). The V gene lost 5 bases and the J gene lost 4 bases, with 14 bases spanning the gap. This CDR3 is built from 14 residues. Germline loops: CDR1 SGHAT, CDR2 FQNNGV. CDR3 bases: TGTGCCAGCAGCGCTACCAGGGGAGGCACTGAAGCTTTCTTT. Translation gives CASSATRGGTEAFF.

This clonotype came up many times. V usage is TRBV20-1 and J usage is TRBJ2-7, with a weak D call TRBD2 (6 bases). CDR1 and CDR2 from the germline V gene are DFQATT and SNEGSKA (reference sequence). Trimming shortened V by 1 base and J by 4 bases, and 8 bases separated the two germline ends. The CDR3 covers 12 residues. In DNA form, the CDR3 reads TGCAGTGCTAGAGTTAGCGGTTACGAGCAGTACTTC. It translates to CSARVSGYEQYF.

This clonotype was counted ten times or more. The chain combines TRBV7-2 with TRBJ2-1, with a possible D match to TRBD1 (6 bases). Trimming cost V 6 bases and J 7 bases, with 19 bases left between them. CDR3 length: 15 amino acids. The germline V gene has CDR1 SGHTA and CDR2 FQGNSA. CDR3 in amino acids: CASSPEYSTGNEQFF. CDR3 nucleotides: TGTGCCAGCAGTCCCGAGTACTCCACAGGGAATGAGCAGTTCTTC.

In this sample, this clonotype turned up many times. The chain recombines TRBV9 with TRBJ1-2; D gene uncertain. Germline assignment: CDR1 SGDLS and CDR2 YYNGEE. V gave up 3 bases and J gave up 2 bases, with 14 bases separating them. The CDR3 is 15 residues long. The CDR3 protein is CASSAETGPNYGYTF. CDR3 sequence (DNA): TGTGCCAGCAGCGCCGAAACCGGACCGAACTATGGCTACACCTTC. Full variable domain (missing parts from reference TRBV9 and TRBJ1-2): DSGVTQTPKHLITATGQRVTLRCSPRSGDLSVYWYQQSLDQGLQFLIQYYNGEERAKGNILERFSAQQFPDLHSELNLSSLELGDSALYFCASSAETGPNYGYTFGSGTRLTVV.

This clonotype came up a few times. The CDR3 DNA sequence: TGTGCCAGCAACCCTAACAGGGGTCGGAGCAATCAGCCCCAGCATTTT. Protein: CASNPNRGRSNQPQHF. This sequence joins TRBV7-8 and TRBJ1-5, with 7 positions matching TRBD1. CDR1 SGHVS and CDR2 FQNEAQ come from the germline V gene. Trimming took 7 bases from V and 1 from J; bases not matched to a gene: 10. The CDR3 consists of 16 residues.

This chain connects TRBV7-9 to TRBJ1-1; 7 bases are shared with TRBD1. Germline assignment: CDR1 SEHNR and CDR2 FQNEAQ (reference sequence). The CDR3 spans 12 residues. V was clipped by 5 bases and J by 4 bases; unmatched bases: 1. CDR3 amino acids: CASSKGATEAFF. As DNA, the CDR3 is TGTGCCAGCAGCAAGGGGGCCACTGAAGCTTTCTTT.

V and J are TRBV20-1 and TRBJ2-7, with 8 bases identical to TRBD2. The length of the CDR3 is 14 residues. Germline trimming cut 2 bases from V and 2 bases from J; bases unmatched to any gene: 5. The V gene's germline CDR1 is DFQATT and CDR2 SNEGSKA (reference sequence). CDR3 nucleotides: TGCAGTGCTAGAATTAGCGGGACCACCTACGAGCAGTACTTC. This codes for CSARISGTTYEQYF.

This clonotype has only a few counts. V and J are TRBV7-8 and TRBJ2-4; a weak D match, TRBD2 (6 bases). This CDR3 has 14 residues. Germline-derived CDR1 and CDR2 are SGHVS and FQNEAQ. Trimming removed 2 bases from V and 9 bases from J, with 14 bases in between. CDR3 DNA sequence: TGTGCCAGCAGCTTATCAAGGACCGGGAGCATTCAGTACTTC. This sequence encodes CASSLSRTGSIQYF.

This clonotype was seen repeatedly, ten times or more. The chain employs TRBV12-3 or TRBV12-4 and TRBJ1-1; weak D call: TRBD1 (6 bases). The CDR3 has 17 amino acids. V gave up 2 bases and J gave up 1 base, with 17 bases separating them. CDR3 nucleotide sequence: TGTGCCAGCAGTTTACCGCAGGGTAGGGGGGGGAACACTGAAGCTTTCTTT. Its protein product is CASSLPQGRGGNTEAFF.

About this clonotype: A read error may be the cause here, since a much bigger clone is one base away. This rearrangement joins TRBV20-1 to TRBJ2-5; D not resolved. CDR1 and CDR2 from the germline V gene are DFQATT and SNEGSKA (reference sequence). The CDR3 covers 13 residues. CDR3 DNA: TGCAGTGCCATAACGGCGTACCAAGAGACCAAGTACTTC. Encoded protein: CSAITAYQETKYF.

The CDR3 DNA reads TGTGCCAGCAGCTTACAGGGGACCAATCAGCCCCAGCATTTT. Translation gives CASSLQGTNQPQHF. V gene TRBV7-9 combines with J gene TRBJ1-5; D perhaps matches TRBD1 (6 bases). In germline, CDR1 is SEHNR, CDR2 FQNEAQ (reference sequence). V lost 2 bases, J lost 3 bases, and 8 bases lay in between. There are 14 residues in the CDR3.

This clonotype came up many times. Here the CDR3 reads CASSEGPEGNTEAFF. DNA of the CDR3: TGTGCCAGCAGTGAAGGGCCGGAAGGCAACACTGAAGCTTTCTTT. The rearrangement joins TRBV6-1 to TRBJ1-1; D gene uncertain. Germline CDR1 MNHNS, CDR2 SASEGT. V lost 1 base, J lost 2 bases, and 11 bases lay in between. The CDR3 consists of 15 residues.

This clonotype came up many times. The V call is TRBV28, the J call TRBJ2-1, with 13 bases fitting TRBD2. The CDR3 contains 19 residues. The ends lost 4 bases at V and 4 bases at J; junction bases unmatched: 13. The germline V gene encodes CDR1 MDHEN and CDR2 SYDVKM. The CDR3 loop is CASSSSLGLAGALYNEQFF. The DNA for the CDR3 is TGTGCCAGCAGTTCCTCTCTTGGACTAGCGGGAGCTCTTTACAATGAGCAGTTCTTC. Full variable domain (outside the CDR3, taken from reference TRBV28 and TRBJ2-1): DVKVTQSSRYLVKRTGEKVFLECVQDMDHENMFWYRQDPGLGLRLIYFSYDVKMKEKGDIPEGYSVSREKKERFSLILESASTNQTSMYLCASSSSLGLAGALYNEQFFGPGTRLTVL.

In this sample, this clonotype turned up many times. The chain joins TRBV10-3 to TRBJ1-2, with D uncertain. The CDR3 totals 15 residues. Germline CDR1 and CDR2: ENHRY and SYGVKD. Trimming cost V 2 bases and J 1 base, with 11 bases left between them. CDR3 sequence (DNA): TGTGCCATCAGTGAGACAGAAGAGAATAACTATGGCTACACCTTC. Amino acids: CAISETEENNYGYTF.

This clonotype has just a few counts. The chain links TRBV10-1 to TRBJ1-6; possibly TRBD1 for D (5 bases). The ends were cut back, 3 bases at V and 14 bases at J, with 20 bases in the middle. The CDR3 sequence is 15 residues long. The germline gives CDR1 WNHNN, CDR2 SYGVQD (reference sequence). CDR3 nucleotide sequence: TGCGCCAGCAGTGAACGGGCAGGGCCACCTTTGGCCCTCCACTTT. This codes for CASSERAGPPLALHF.

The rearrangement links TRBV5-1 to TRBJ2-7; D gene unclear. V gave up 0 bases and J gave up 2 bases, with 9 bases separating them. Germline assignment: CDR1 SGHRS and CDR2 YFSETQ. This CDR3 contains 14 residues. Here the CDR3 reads CASSLVGRAYEQYF. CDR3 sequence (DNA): TGCGCCAGCAGCTTGGTGGGCAGAGCCTACGAGCAGTACTTC.

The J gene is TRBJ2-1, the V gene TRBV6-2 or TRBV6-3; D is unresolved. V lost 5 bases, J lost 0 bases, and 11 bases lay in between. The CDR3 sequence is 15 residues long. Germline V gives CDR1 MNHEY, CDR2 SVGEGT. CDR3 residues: CASSEVGYSYNEQFF. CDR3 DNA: TGTGCCAGCAGTGAAGTGGGCTACTCCTACAATGAGCAGTTCTTC.

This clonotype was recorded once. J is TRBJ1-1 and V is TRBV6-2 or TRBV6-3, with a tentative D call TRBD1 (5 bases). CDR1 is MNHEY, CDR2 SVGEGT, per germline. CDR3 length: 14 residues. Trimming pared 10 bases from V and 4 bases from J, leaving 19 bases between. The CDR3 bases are TGTGCCACCAATTTAGACAGCGGGGGCACTGAAGCTTTCTTT. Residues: CATNLDSGGTEAFF.